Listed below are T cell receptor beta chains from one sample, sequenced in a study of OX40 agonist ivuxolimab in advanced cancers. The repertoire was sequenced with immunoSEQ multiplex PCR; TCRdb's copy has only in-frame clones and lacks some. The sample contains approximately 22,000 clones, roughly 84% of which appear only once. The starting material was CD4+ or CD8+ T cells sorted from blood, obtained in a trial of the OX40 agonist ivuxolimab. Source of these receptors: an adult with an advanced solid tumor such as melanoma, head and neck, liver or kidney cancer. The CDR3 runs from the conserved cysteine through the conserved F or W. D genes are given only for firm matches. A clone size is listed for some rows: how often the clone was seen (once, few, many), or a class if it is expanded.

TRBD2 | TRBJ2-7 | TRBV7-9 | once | TGTGCCAGCAGCTTACGACCTTCACTAGCGGGGGACTACGAGCAGTACTTC | CASSLRPSLAGDYEQYF
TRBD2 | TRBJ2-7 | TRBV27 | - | TGTGCCAGCAGTCTAGCGGGAGGGAACCACGAGCAGTACTTC | CASSLAGGNHEQYF
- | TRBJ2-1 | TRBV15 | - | TGTGCCACCAGCAGAGTAGGCAATGAGCAGTTCTTC | CATSRVGNEQFF
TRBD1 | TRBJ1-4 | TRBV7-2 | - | TGTGCCAGCAGCTTCTACCGGACAGGGAATGAAAAACTGTTTTTT | CASSFYRTGNEKLFF
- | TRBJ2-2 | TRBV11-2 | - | TGTGCCAGCAGCCCATTAAGGGGGAACACCGGGGAGCTGTTTTTT | CASSPLRGNTGELFF
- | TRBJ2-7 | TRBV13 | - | TGTGCCAGCAGCTTAGAGGGGGGCACGGAACCCTACGAGCAGTACTTC | CASSLEGGTEPYEQYF
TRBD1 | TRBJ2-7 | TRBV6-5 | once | TGTGCCAGCAGCTTAGAGGGACAGAGCTCCTACGAGCAGTACTTC | CASSLEGQSSYEQYF
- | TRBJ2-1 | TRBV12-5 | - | TGTGCTAGTGGTTTGGTAGGCCGGTACAATGAGCAGTTCTTC | CASGLVGRYNEQFF
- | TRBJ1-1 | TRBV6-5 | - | TGTGCCAGCAGTTATACACCAATGAACACTGAAGCTTTCTTT | CASSYTPMNTEAFF
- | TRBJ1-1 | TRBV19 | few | TGTGCCAGTAGGGGGTTGTTTGAAGCTTTCTTT | CASRGLFEAFF
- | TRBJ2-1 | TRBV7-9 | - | TGTGCCAGCAGCTTAGCTTTAGGAGACGGGGCAAATGAGCAGTTCTTC | CASSLALGDGANEQFF
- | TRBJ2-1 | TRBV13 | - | TGTGCCAGCAGCGCCCGGAGCGCCACCTACAATGAGCAGTTCTTC | CASSARSATYNEQFF
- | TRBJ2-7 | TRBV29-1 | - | TGCAGCGTTGAAGATCACGGAGGGGGTGCGGGCTACGAGCAGTACTTC | CSVEDHGGGAGYEQYF
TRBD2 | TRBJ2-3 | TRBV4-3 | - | TGCGCCAGCAGCCAATCGATTCTTAGCGGGACCTACACAGATACGCAGTATTTT | CASSQSILSGTYTDTQYF
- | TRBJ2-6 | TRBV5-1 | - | TGCGCCAGCAGCTCCCAAAGCTCTGGGGCCAACGTCCTGACTTTC | CASSSQSSGANVLTF
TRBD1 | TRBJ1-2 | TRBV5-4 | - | TGTGCCAGCAGCTTGATCCTCACAGGGGGGGATGGCTACACCTTC | CASSLILTGGDGYTF
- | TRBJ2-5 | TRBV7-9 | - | TGTGCCAGCAGCCCCTCAGACGGGAGAATCCAAGAGACCCAGTACTTC | CASSPSDGRIQETQYF
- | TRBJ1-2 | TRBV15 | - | TGTGCCACCACGCCTAGCAAGATGCTCAACTATGGCTACACCTTC | CATTPSKMLNYGYTF
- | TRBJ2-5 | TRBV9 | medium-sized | TGTGCCAGCAGCGTGGAGGGACAGGAGACCCAGTACTTC | CASSVEGQETQYF
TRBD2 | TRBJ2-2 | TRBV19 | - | TGTGCCAGTAGCAAAAGGACTAGCGGGAGGGCGGTCACCGGGGAGCTGTTTTTT | CASSKRTSGRAVTGELFF
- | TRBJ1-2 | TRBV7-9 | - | TGTGCCAGCAGCTTAGATCTGGAGATTAGTCACTATGGCTACACCTTC | CASSLDLEISHYGYTF